The present T cell receptor (beta chain) was sequenced within a study of blood T cell repertoires in COVID-19. Study-wide background: From T cells, B-cell-depleted T cells, or PBMCs came the material, which was cDNA or gDNA.

From germline, CDR1 is SGHTA and CDR2 FQGTGA. This CDR3 has 14 residues. The germline V and J ends were trimmed by 3 bases and 0 bases, with 7 bases remaining between them. Produced via immunoSEQ multiplex PCR; TCRdb's table is partial and in-frame only. The sample has about 110,000 clones, about 90% seen once; the top ten hold 2% to 2.5%. The rearrangement uses TRBV7-3 and TRBJ2-3, with D possibly TRBD1 on 6 matching bases. The sample comprised peripheral blood. The origin of this receptor is a human donor in a cohort sampled during active COVID-19. This CDR3 is CASSLTGSTDTQYF. The DNA for the CDR3 is TGTGCCAGCAGCTTGACAGGTAGCACAGATACGCAGTATTTT.